This T cell receptor beta chain was recorded in a study of T cell repertoires in cytomegalovirus infection. About the research overall: Researchers turned to recently identified HLA-C-restricted CMV epitopes as well as well-studied HLA-B-restricted ones. Public TCR beta signatures provided an indication of both CMV infection and a matching HLA type. Findings and limits, study-wide: HLA-C-restricted TCR beta clonotypes specific for CMV led the ex vivo response.

Each CDR3 protein gets one entry after TCRdb re-called the reads with MiXCR. The sample lists some 71,000 distinct CDR3 sequences, about 27% occurring once. The sample holds a few counts of this clonotype. Its antigen is still unknown. This CDR3 contains 14 residues. V was clipped by 2 bases and J by 5 bases; unmatched bases: 4. CDR1 ENHRY and CDR2 SYGVKD come from the germline V gene. The specimen comprised CD8+ T cells from cultured PBMCs, sampled from culture after CMV antigen stimulation. The receptor was derived from a human donor in good health (CMV status not recorded). Some clones in this sample may be carry-over from other donors' samples. The rearrangement links TRBV10-3 to TRBJ2-7, with 9 nucleotides matching TRBD1. CDR3 sequence reads: CAISEVQGANEQYF. CDR3 bases: TGTGCCATCAGTGAGGTACAGGGGGCTAACGAGCAGTACTTC.